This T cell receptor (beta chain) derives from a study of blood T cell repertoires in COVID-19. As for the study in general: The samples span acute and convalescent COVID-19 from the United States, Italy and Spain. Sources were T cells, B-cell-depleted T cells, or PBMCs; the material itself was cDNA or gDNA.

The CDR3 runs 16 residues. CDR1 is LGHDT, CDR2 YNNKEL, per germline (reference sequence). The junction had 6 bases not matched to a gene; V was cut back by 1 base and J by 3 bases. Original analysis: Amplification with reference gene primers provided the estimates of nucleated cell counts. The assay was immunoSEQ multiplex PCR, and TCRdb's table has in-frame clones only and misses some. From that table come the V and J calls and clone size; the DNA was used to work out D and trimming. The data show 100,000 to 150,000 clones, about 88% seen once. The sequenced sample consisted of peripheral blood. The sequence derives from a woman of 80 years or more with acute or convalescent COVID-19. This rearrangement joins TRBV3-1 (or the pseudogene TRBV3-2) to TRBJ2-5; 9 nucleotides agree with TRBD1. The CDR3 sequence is CASSQGGQGVKETQYF. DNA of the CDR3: TGTGCCAGCAGCCAAGGGGGACAGGGAGTAAAAGAGACCCAGTACTTC.